Ten or more counts support the clone carrying this T cell receptor beta chain. This sample is drawn from a study of human T cells and chemical hapten exposure. The wider study: Patients, largely female, had alopecia areata, totalis or universalis.

The CDR3 is 14 residues long. The V end lost 4 bases, the J end lost 3 bases, and 13 bases lay between the germline ends. Germline CDR1 reads SGHDT; CDR2 reads YYEEEE. Time point indicated: pre-sensitization, week 0. Treatment noted: therapeutic diphenylcyclopropenone sensitization with weekly scalp DPC. MiXCR, applied by TCRdb to the RACE reads, yields one record per CDR3 protein. This table has about 350,000 distinct CDR3 sequences, 4.5% to 7% appearing once. The chain couples TRBV5-6 to TRBJ2-5; D ambiguous. The clonotype comes from a woman under 30 with alopecia areata. Some clones in this sample may be carry-over from other donors' samples. Source: whole blood, taken in connection with sensitization to the hapten diphenylcyclopropenone (DPC). The CDR3 DNA reads TGTGCCAGCAGCCCCGTGTATTCGAAAGAGACCCAGTACTTC. Amino acids: CASSPVYSKETQYF.